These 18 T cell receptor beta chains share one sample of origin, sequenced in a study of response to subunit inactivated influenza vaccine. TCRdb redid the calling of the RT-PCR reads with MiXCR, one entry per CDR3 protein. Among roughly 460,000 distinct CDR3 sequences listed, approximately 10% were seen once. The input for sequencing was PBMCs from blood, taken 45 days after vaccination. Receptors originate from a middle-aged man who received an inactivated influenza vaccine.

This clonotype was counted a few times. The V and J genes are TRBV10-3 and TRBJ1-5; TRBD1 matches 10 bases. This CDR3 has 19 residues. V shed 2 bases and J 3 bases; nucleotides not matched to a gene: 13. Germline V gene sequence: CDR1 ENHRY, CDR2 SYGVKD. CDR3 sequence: CAISEPPPTGGLVNQPQHF. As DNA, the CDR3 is TGTGCCATCAGTGAGCCACCCCCGACAGGGGGCCTGGTCAATCAGCCCCAGCATTTT.

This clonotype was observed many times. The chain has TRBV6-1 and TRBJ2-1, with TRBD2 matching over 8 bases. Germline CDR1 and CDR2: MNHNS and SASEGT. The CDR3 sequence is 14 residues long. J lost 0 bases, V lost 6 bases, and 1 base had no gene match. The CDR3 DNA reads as TGTGCCAGCAGCAGCGGGAGCTCCTACAATGAGCAGTTCTTC. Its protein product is CASSSGSSYNEQFF.

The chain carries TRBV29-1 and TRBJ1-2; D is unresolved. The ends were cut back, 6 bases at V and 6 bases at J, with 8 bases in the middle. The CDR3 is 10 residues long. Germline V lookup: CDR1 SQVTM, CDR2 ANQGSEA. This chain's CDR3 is CSVREDGYTF. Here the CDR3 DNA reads TGCAGCGTGAGGGAAGATGGCTACACCTTC.

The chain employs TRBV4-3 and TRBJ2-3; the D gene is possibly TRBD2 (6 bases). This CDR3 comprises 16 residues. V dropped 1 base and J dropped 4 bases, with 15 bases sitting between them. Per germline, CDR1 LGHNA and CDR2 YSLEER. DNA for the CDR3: TGCGCCAGCAGCCAAGGGACTGGCGGGAATCCAGATACGCAGTATTTT. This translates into CASSQGTGGNPDTQYF.

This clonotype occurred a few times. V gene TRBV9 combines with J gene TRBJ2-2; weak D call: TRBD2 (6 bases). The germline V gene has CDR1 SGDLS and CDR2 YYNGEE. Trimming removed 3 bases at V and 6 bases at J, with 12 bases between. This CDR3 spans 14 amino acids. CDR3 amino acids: CASSGGESSGELFF. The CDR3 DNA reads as TGTGCCAGCAGCGGGGGGGAGTCCTCCGGGGAGCTGTTTTTT.

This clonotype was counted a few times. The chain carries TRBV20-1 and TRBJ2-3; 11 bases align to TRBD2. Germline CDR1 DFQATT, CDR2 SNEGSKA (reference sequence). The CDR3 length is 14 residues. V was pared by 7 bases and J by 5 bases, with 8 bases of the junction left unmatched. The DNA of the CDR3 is TGCAGTGGTAGCGGGAGGGGGGGTGGAGATACGCAGTATTTT. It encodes CSGSGRGGGDTQYF.

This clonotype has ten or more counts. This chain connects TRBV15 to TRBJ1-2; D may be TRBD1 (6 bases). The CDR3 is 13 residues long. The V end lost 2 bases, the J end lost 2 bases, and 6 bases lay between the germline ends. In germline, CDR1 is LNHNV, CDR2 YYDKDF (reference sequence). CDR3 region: CATSRQGNYGYTF. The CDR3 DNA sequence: TGTGCCACCAGCAGACAGGGGAACTATGGCTACACCTTC.

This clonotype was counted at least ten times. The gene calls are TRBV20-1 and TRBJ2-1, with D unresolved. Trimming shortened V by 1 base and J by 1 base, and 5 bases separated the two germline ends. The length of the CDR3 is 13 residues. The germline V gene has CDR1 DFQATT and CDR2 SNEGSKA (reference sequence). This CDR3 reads CSARVPSYNEQFF. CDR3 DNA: TGCAGTGCTAGAGTACCTTCCTACAATGAGCAGTTCTTC.

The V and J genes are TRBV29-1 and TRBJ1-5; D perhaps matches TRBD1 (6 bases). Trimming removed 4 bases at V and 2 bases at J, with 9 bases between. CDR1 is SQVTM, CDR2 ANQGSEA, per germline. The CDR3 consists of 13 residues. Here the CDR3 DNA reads TGCAGCGTTGGGGCAGGGGGCAATCAGCCCCAGCATTTT. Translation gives CSVGAGGNQPQHF.

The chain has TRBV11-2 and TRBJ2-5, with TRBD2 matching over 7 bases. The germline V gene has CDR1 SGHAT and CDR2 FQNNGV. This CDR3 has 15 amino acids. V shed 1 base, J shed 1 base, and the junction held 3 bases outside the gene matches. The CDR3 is CASSLGSGAQETQYF. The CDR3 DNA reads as TGTGCCAGCAGCTTAGGGAGCGGGGCCCAAGAGACCCAGTACTTC. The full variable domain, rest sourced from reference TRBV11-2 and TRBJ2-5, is EAGVAQSPRYKIIEKRQSVAFWCNPISGHATLYWYQQILGQGPKLLIQFQNNGVVDDSQLPKDRFSAERLKGVDSTLKIQPAKLEDSAVYLCASSLGSGAQETQYFGPGTRLLVL.

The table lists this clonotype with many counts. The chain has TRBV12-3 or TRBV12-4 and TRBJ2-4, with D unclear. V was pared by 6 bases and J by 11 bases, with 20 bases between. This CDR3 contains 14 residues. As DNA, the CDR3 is TGTGCCAGCAGATATACTCTTACGAGCTTCCTTCAGTACTTC. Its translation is CASRYTLTSFLQYF.

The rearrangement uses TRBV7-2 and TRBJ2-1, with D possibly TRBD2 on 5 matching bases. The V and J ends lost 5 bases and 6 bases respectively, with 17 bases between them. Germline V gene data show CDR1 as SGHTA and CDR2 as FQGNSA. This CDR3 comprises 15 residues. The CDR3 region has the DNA TGTGCCAGCAGCCGCGGGCCTATGGGGTCCAATGAGCAGTTCTTC. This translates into CASSRGPMGSNEQFF.

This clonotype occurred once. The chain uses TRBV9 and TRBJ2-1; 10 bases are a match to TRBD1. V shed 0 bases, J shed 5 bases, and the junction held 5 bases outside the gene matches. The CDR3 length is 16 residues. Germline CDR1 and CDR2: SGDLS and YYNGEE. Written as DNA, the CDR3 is TGTGCCAGCAGCGTAGTAAGACAGGGGGCGAACAATGAGCAGTTCTTC. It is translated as CASSVVRQGANNEQFF.

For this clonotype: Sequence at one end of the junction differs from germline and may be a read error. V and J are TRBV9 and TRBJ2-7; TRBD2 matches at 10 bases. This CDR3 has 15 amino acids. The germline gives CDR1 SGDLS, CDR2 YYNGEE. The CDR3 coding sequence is TGTGCCCGCAGCGACGGACTAGCGGCGCACTACGAGCAGTACTTC. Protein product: CARSDGLAAHYEQYF.

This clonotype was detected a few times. CDR3 in DNA: TGTGCCAGCCCCTTAGACGCGAAAAACTATGGCTACACCTTC. Its protein is CASPLDAKNYGYTF. The J gene is TRBJ1-2, the V gene TRBV6-4, with D unclear. V gave up 8 bases and J gave up 2 bases, with 15 bases separating them. CDR1 and CDR2 from the germline V gene are MRHNA and SNTAGT. The CDR3 extends over 14 amino acids.

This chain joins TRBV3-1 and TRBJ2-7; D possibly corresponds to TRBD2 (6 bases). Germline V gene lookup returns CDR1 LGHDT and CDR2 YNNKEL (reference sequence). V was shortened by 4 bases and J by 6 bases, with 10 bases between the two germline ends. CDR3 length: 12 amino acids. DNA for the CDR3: TGTGCCAGCAGCCGGGCGGGGACCGAGCAGTACTTC. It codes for CASSRAGTEQYF.

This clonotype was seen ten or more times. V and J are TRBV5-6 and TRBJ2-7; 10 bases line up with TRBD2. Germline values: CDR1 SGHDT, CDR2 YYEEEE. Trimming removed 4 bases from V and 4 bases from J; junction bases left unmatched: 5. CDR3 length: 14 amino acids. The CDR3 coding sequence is TGTGCCAGCAGCACTAGCGGGAAGAAATACGAGCAGTACTTC. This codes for CASSTSGKKYEQYF.

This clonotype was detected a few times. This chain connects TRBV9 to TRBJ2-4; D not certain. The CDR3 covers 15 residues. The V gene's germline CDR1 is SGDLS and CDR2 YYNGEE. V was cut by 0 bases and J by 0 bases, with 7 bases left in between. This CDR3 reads CASSVGHLAKNIQYF. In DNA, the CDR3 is TGTGCCAGCAGCGTAGGCCATCTAGCCAAAAACATTCAGTACTTC. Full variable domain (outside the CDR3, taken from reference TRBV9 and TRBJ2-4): DSGVTQTPKHLITATGQRVTLRCSPRSGDLSVYWYQQSLDQGLQFLIQYYNGEERAKGNILERFSAQQFPDLHSELNLSSLELGDSALYFCASSVGHLAKNIQYFGAGTRLSVL.